This T cell receptor beta chain was sequenced for a study of graft-versus-host responses after intestinal transplantation. A remark on this clone: Its cognate antigen is unknown.

The V gene's germline CDR1 is SQVTM and CDR2 ANQGSEA. V was shortened by 7 bases and J by 4 bases, with 20 bases between the two germline ends. This CDR3 is built from 14 residues. Libraries were prepared by immunoSEQ multiplex PCR; TCRdb keeps only in-frame clonotypes and omits some of them. The sample consists of some 120,000 clones, over 75% of them appearing once. The sample here was unstimulated CD4+ T cells sorted from spleen or lymph node cells, taken before intestinal transplant. The chain carries TRBV29-1 and TRBJ2-7; D possibly corresponds to TRBD2 (6 bases). This sequence was found in a human donor who received an intestinal transplant. CDR3 sequence: CSDRATGVPYEQYF. CDR3 coding DNA: TGCAGCGATCGAGCCACGGGGGTCCCATACGAGCAGTACTTC.